Shown below are 9 T cell receptor beta chains from a single sample sequenced in a study of regulatory T cells in long-lasting Graves disease. Noted time point: newly diagnosed GD, antithyroid drugs for less than 3 months. Scientists built the TCR library using RNA that was extracted from PBMCs. Arm-PCR of CDR3 regions with iRepertoire HTBI primers generated TCR beta libraries. TCRdb reprocessed the multiplex PCR reads with MiXCR, giving one entry per CDR3 protein. The sample includes 250,000 to 300,000 distinct CDR3 sequences, approximately 20% of them seen just once. This same sample was also part of a study on T cells in Graves' hyperthyroidism and ophthalmopathy.

The sequenced sample was peripheral blood mononuclear cells (PBMCs), obtained at new diagnosis, from a patient treated with antithyroid drugs. These receptors originate from a woman aged 30 to 39 with Graves disease.

This clonotype was counted many times. The chain links TRBV28 to TRBJ2-3, with 9 bases fitting TRBD2. This CDR3 spans 15 amino acids. Germline CDR1 reads MDHEN; CDR2 reads SYDVKM. The trim removed 4 bases at V and 2 bases at J, leaving 4 bases unmatched. CDR3 in amino acids: CASSSRLAATDTQYF. CDR3 nucleotide sequence: TGTGCCAGCAGTTCTCGACTAGCGGCCACAGATACGCAGTATTTT.

This clonotype was seen a handful of times. This chain connects TRBV5-4 to TRBJ2-7, with D possibly matching TRBD1 (5 bases). The V gene lost 3 bases and the J gene lost 0 bases, with 10 bases spanning the gap. CDR3 length equals 14 residues. From germline, CDR1 is SGHNT and CDR2 YYREEE (reference sequence). The CDR3 loop is CASSSPTASYEQYF. CDR3 DNA: TGTGCCAGCAGCTCCCCGACAGCCTCCTACGAGCAGTACTTC.

The V and J genes are TRBV19 and TRBJ2-2; maybe TRBD1 (6 bases). CDR1 is LNHDA and CDR2 is SQIVND in the germline V gene (reference sequence). The CDR3 consists of 15 residues. With 5 bases removed from V and 6 bases from J, the gap between germline ends came to 16 bases. The chain's CDR3 is CASSRGQKFSGELFF. CDR3 sequence (DNA): TGTGCCAGTAGTCGAGGACAGAAGTTCTCCGGGGAGCTGTTTTTT.

The sample holds many counts of this clonotype. V and J are TRBV3-1 and TRBJ1-4; D is uncertain. Deletions cut 5 bases from V and 4 bases from J, with 11 bases between. CDR3 size: 14 residues. Per the germline V gene, CDR1 is LGHDT and CDR2 is YNNKEL (reference sequence). The CDR3 bases are TGTGCCAGCAGCAAGACGGAAATTAATGAAAAACTGTTTTTT. Amino acids: CASSKTEINEKLFF.

This clonotype has only a few counts. This chain uses TRBV12-3 or TRBV12-4 with TRBJ1-1; D possibly corresponds to TRBD1 (5 bases). This CDR3 is 13 amino acids long. Trimming removed 6 bases from V and 4 bases from J, with 12 bases in between. In DNA form, the CDR3 reads TGTGCCAGCAGGCGGGGGGGGGGCACTGAAGCTTTCTTT. Translated: CASRRGGGTEAFF.

Notes on this clonotype: Given a far larger clone just one base away, this is likely a sequencing read error. The chain is built from TRBV3-1 and TRBJ2-5, with D perhaps matching TRBD2 (7 bases). The length of the CDR3 is 15 residues. V lost 8 bases and J lost 7, with 23 bases in between. The germline V gene encodes CDR1 LGHDT and CDR2 YNNKEL (reference sequence). CDR3 protein: CASSPVGGAEGTQYF. CDR3 DNA sequence: TGTGCCAGCTCACCCGTTGGGGGGGCCGAAGGGACCCAGTACTTC.

This clonotype was counted at least ten times. The chain employs TRBV12-3 or TRBV12-4 and TRBJ1-1; D uncertain. V was pared by 2 bases and J by 7 bases, with 8 bases between. CDR3 length: 12 residues. The CDR3 coding sequence is TGTGCCAGCAGTTTAAGTTACCTTGAAGCTTTCTTT. Its translation: CASSLSYLEAFF.

This clonotype was seen ten or more times. CDR3 nucleotides: TGCAGTGCTAGAGACGGGACTTTCACCGGGGAGCTGTTTTTT. Translated, it gives CSARDGTFTGELFF. This chain connects TRBV20-1 to TRBJ2-2; weak D call: TRBD2 (6 bases). Germline V gene lookup returns CDR1 DFQATT and CDR2 SNEGSKA (reference sequence). Trimming took 0 bases from V and 4 from J, leaving 9 bases between them. The CDR3 extends over 14 amino acids.

The chain combines TRBV20-1 with TRBJ2-3; 7 positions agree with TRBD1. This CDR3 comprises 15 residues. The germline gives CDR1 DFQATT, CDR2 SNEGSKA (reference sequence). Losses at the gene ends were 3 bases for V and 0 bases for J; bases not matched to a gene: 6. The CDR3 protein is CSARAPGQSTDTQYF. The CDR3 region has the DNA TGCAGTGCTAGGGCGCCGGGACAGAGCACAGATACGCAGTATTTT.